A few counts support the clone carrying this T cell receptor beta chain. As yet, its antigen is unknown. The CDR3 has 15 amino acids. CDR1 is SGDLS, CDR2 YYNGEE, per germline. Deletions cut 4 bases from V and 4 bases from J, with 14 bases between. These data originate in a study of identical twins. Study conclusions and caveats: Compared with models, monozygotic twins showed more out-of-frame TCR alpha sharing.

TCRdb re-called the 5' RACE reads with MiXCR, one entry per CDR3 protein. The sample carries about 340,000 distinct CDR3 sequences, more than 9% recorded once. This sample was also put to use in a study of yellow fever vaccine responses in identical twins.

The sequencing input was CD8+ T cells sorted from blood. The chain employs TRBV9 and TRBJ2-2; D call uncertain. The receptor was derived from a woman in her late teens or twenties in good health. The CDR3 sequence is CASSPMRSTTGELFF. DNA for the CDR3: TGTGCCAGCAGCCCAATGAGGTCGACCACCGGGGAGCTGTTTTTT.